The 17 T cell receptor beta chains in this list originate from one sample, sequenced in a study of identical twins. TCRdb reprocessed the 5' RACE reads with MiXCR, giving one entry per CDR3 protein. In the table there are around 250,000 distinct CDR3 sequences, 5% to 7% of which are singletons. Another study also made use of these data, one on T cells expressing NK-cell markers.

The sequencing input was CD8+ T cells sorted from blood. These receptors all come from a woman in her late teens or twenties in good health.

The chain uses TRBV19 and TRBJ1-2, with 9 bases that match TRBD1. The CDR3 loop spans 14 amino acids. V trimming: 3 bases; J trimming: 3 bases; junction bases outside the gene matches: 2. CDR1 is LNHDA and CDR2 is SQIVND in the germline V gene (reference sequence). The CDR3 DNA sequence: TGTGCCAGTAGTATCACAGGGGGCGACTATGGCTACACCTTC. It encodes CASSITGGDYGYTF. The full variable domain, completed using reference TRBV19 and TRBJ1-2, is DGGITQSPKYLFRKEGQNVTLSCEQNLNHDAMYWYRQDPGQGLRLIYYSQIVNDFQKGDIAEGYSVSREKKESFPLTVTSAQKNPTAFYLCASSITGGDYGYTFGSGTRLTVV.

The CDR3 here is CASTLGATGYGYTF. The CDR3 DNA follows: TGTGCCAGCACCCTGGGCGCTACTGGCTATGGCTACACCTTC. This chain links TRBV12-3 or TRBV12-4 with TRBJ1-2; D is undetermined. CDR3 size: 14 residues. The V end was cut by 7 bases, the J end by 4 bases, with 16 bases between.

The chain is built from TRBV7-9 and TRBJ2-1, with D possibly being TRBD2 (7 bases). The CDR3 consists of 13 residues. Germline-derived CDR1 and CDR2 are SEHNR and FQNEAQ (reference sequence). V dropped 5 bases and J dropped 8 bases, with 13 bases sitting between them. As DNA, the CDR3 is TGTGCCAGCAGCGGGGGCGGGGGAGATGAGCAGTTCTTC. Translating gives CASSGGGGDEQFF.

The chain combines TRBV11-2 with TRBJ1-1; tentatively, D is TRBD1 (6 bases). Germline V gene lookup returns CDR1 SGHAT and CDR2 FQNNGV. V shed 5 bases and J shed 3 bases, with 13 bases lying between them. The length of the CDR3 is 14 residues. The CDR3 here is CASSLRGGDTEAFF. The CDR3 DNA reads as TGTGCCAGCAGCCTAAGGGGGGGGGACACTGAAGCTTTCTTT.

Ten or more counts support this clonotype. For the CDR3, the DNA is TGTGCCAGCAGCTTAGGTCAGGGGGGGACAGATACGCAGTATTTT. Translated, it gives CASSLGQGGTDTQYF. V and J are TRBV7-2 and TRBJ2-3; D tentatively fits TRBD1 or TRBD2 (7 bases each). The CDR3 has 15 amino acids. The V end lost 1 base, the J end lost 3 bases, and 11 bases lay between the germline ends. The germline CDR1 and CDR2 sequences are SGHTA and FQGNSA.

V usage is TRBV3-1 and J usage is TRBJ1-1; 7 nucleotides agree with TRBD1. The CDR3 is 14 amino acids. V was pared by 8 bases and J by 1 base, with 7 bases of the junction left unmatched. Germline loops: CDR1 LGHDT, CDR2 YNNKEL (reference sequence). The CDR3 is CASQQGTENTEAFF. CDR3 bases: TGTGCCAGCCAGCAAGGGACAGAGAACACTGAAGCTTTCTTT. Using reference TRBV3-1 and TRBJ1-1 for the parts outside the CDR3, the full variable domain is DTAVSQTPKYLVTQMGNDKSIKCEQNLGHDTMYWYKQDSKKFLKIMFSYNNKELIINETVPNRFSPKSPDKAHLNLHINSLELGDSAVYFCASQQGTENTEAFFGQGTRLTVV.

This clonotype was found many times. V gene TRBV7-2 combines with J gene TRBJ2-1, with 7 bases that match TRBD2. Per the germline V gene, CDR1 is SGHTA and CDR2 is FQGNSA. With V trimmed by 0 bases and J by 0 bases, 5 bases remained unmatched. This CDR3 contains 17 residues. The CDR3, as DNA: TGTGCCAGCAGCTTAGCTGGGGGGGGGAGCTCCTACAATGAGCAGTTCTTC. It specifies CASSLAGGGSSYNEQFF.

This clonotype has a handful of counts. V gene TRBV9 combines with J gene TRBJ2-5, with a weak D call TRBD1 (6 bases). The germline CDR1 and CDR2 sequences are SGDLS and YYNGEE. The V gene lost 3 bases and the J gene lost 4 bases, with 13 bases spanning the gap. This CDR3 comprises 14 residues. The CDR3 loop is CASSEGEGRETQYF. In DNA form, the CDR3 reads TGTGCCAGCAGCGAGGGGGAAGGGAGAGAGACCCAGTACTTC.

This clonotype was recorded many times. This chain joins TRBV7-9 and TRBJ2-7, with D unresolved. The CDR3 totals 14 residues. V lost 0 bases, J lost 7 bases, and 13 bases lay in between. CDR1 SEHNR and CDR2 FQNEAQ come from the germline V gene (reference sequence). Here the CDR3 reads CASSLAVTPREQYF. CDR3 DNA: TGTGCCAGCAGCTTAGCTGTGACCCCCAGGGAGCAGTACTTC.

This clonotype was seen repeatedly, ten times or more. The chain links TRBV12-3 or TRBV12-4 to TRBJ1-5; TRBD1 matches 8 bases. The CDR3 totals 20 residues. The junction had 18 bases not matched to a gene; V was cut back by 4 bases and J by 1 base. DNA of the CDR3: TGTGCCAGCAGTTCCTTCTACGGCAGGGGGCATTCCACGAGCAATCAGCCCCAGCATTTT. Translation: CASSSFYGRGHSTSNQPQHF.

V usage is TRBV25-1 and J usage is TRBJ2-1; D possibly uses TRBD1 or TRBD2 (6 bases each). With 4 bases removed from V and 0 bases from J, the gap between germline ends came to 13 bases. The CDR3 runs to 16 residues. In germline, CDR1 is MGHDK, CDR2 SYGVNS. This CDR3 reads CASSGPGGSSYNEQFF. CDR3 DNA: TGTGCCAGCAGTGGACCCGGGGGCAGCTCCTACAATGAGCAGTTCTTC.

This clonotype was recorded many times. The chain carries TRBV4-1 and TRBJ1-2; D unresolved. Trimming took off 2 bases at V and 4 bases at J, with 11 bases between the two ends. This CDR3 is 14 amino acids long. Germline V gene lookup returns CDR1 MGHRA and CDR2 YSYEKL. CDR3 sequence reads: CASSQLRSVYGYTF. The CDR3 nucleotides read TGCGCCAGCAGCCAATTGAGGTCGGTCTATGGCTACACCTTC.

Many counts were recorded for this clonotype. This chain uses TRBV9 with TRBJ2-7; D is uncertain. CDR1 is SGDLS and CDR2 is YYNGEE in the germline V gene. The CDR3 is 13 residues long. V lost 0 bases and J lost 2, with 6 bases in between. The CDR3 DNA reads as TGTGCCAGCAGCGTAGGGGCAACCTACGAGCAGTACTTC. This codes for CASSVGATYEQYF.

This clonotype was recorded many times. The rearrangement joins TRBV29-1 to TRBJ2-7; TRBD1 might be the D (6 bases). Germline V gene lookup returns CDR1 SQVTM and CDR2 ANQGSEA. Trimming shortened V by 6 bases and J by 3 bases, and 15 bases separated the two germline ends. This CDR3 region has 13 residues. CDR3 region: CSVVIQGRYEQYF. As DNA, the CDR3 is TGCAGCGTGGTCATACAGGGCCGCTACGAGCAGTACTTC.

A few counts support this clonotype. The chain joins TRBV5-1 to TRBJ2-7, with 9 nucleotides matching TRBD1. CDR1 is SGHRS and CDR2 is YFSETQ in the germline V gene. After removal of 4 bases from V and 2 bases from J, the junction contained 7 bases not matched to a gene. The CDR3 has 15 residues. The CDR3 DNA sequence: TGCGCCAGCAGCCCGCTCCGGGACAGGGCCTACGAGCAGTACTTC. As protein: CASSPLRDRAYEQYF.

The chain recombines TRBV7-6 with TRBJ2-7; the D gene is possibly TRBD1 (6 bases). Germline V gives CDR1 SGHVS, CDR2 FNYEAQ. Trimming removed 5 bases from V and 5 bases from J, with 13 bases in between. The CDR3 totals 13 residues. CDR3 in amino acids: CASSTTGYDEQYF. In nucleotides, the CDR3 is TGTGCCAGCAGCACCACAGGGTACGACGAGCAGTACTTC.

The CDR3 loop reads CASSQEEPRVRPDYEQYF. In DNA form, the CDR3 reads TGCGCCAGCAGCCAAGAGGAACCGAGAGTAAGGCCGGACTACGAGCAGTACTTC. The chain has TRBV4-3 and TRBJ2-7; D uncertain. The V and J ends lost 0 bases and 3 bases respectively, with 21 bases between them. Germline loops: CDR1 LGHNA, CDR2 YSLEER. CDR3 length: 18 residues.